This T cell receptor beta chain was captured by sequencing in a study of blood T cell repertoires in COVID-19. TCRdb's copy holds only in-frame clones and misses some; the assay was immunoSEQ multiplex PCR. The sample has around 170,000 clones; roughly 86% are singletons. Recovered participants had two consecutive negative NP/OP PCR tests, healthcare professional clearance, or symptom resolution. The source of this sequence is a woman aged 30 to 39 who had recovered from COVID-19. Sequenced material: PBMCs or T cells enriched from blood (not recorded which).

The CDR3 DNA reads TGCAGCGTTGGGATGACAGGGAATTACGAGCAGTACTTC. Translation: CSVGMTGNYEQYF. The rearrangement joins TRBV29-1 to TRBJ2-7, with 7 bases fitting TRBD1. V lost 4 bases, J lost 4 bases, and 7 bases stayed unmatched. There are 13 residues in the CDR3. CDR1 is SQVTM, CDR2 ANQGSEA, per germline.